This section outlines one T cell receptor (beta chain) sequence together with its context. This clone turned up a few times. Its target antigen remains unknown. At one boundary the junction diverges from the germline segment, which might be a read error. This specimen comes from a study of cytomegalovirus exposure and HLA in healthy donors (dated by TCRdb to the late 2010s). For the wider study: An earlier analysis of 587 of the donors reported about 260 Gb of sequence data and 117 million unique TCR beta sequences obtained from 180 million or so T cells. Roughly 290 gigabases of sequencing data and around 90 million unique TCR sequences made up an early release that covered approximately 620 HLA-typed donors. Of the roughly 400 genotyped donors, 65% to 90% fell in the genetic ancestry cluster associated with self-reported Caucasian donors. The aim of the study was to test whether cataloging public T cell receptors could identify signatures of past pathogen exposure. The T cell repertoires of 666 subjects were profiled by immunosequencing and related to cytomegalovirus serostatus. Besides the first cohort of under 700 subjects, a separate validation cohort made up of 90 to 150 different subjects was used. High-throughput TCR immunosequencing, statistical association of individual TCRs with disease status, and machine learning were combined to predict cytomegalovirus infection status. A later analysis re-analyzed previously published TCR beta repertoires from about 600 donors and added high-resolution HLA genotyping to study TCR occurrence patterns. Rather than using new phenotypic data, the later analysis identified candidate immune exposures from TCR beta sequences and from how often those sequences occurred across donors. An earlier analysis of some 500 of the donors used high-throughput TCR beta sequencing to judge whether each TCR beta V gene segment behaved as functional or pseudogenic. Donor age, sex, ethnicity and CMV serostatus were compiled together with the repertoire data. Genome-wide SNP genotypes for about 65% of the roughly 670 donors were used in a later genetic analysis, which treated that subset as a discovery cohort. All discovery cohort repertoires had been generated on a single sequencing platform. Class I and class II HLA loci were covered by the typing at four-digit resolution. Typing coverage differed by locus: A, B, C, DRB1 and DQB1 were typed in roughly 620-630 donors, DQA1 in about 510, DPA1 in 606, and DPB1 in around 490. Because of strong linkage in the cohort, roughly 5 DR-DQ haplotypes were treated as single units for association and clustering. Across approximately 400 genotyped donors of the cohort, an average of approximately 200,000 unique TCR beta nucleotide sequences per donor were sequenced, and 15% to 20% of those sequences were non-productive. General conclusions and limits of the study: A later analysis associated 15,000 to 20,000 TCR beta sequences with specific HLA alleles at a false discovery rate of 0.05. Because counts were too low, roughly 18 rarely observed V segments, including chromosome 9 orphons, were left out of the earlier analysis of 587 of the donors. In a later analysis, most CMV-associated TCR beta chains were found to appear HLA-restricted, with HLA associations seemingly driven largely by CMV exposure. The only immune exposure information available for the cohort was CMV serostatus. The authors suggested that the approach could potentially be generalized to other disease states and immunological phenotypes. According to a later analysis, TCR association rates differed among HLA loci, with DRB1 alleles showing the most associated TCRs and HLA-C alleles showing the fewest. Sequencing depth was assumed to be roughly uniform across donors in the presence/absence analyses, though that assumption may not hold. When HLA alleles, especially DR and DQ, strongly co-occurred, attributing TCR associations to individual alleles was difficult. Because HLA typing was missing for some donors at each locus, association tests included only the typed subset. In both the original and validation cohorts, the classifier was reported to diagnose cytomegalovirus status with high specificity and sensitivity. V-gene and J-gene trimming of TCR beta chains was associated with a missense DCLRE1C variant in a later genetic analysis, and the association was replicated in an independent cohort. A few of the identified cytomegalovirus-associated TCR beta chains were confirmed in vitro to be specific for cytomegalovirus antigens. Several of the top co-occurrence clusters appeared to be linked to parvovirus B19, influenza, CMV and Epstein-Barr virus, according to a later analysis. Broadly in line with IMGT annotations, most TCR beta V segments showed up in productive rearrangements about 87% or about 30% of the time in an earlier analysis of approximately 600 of the donors. In the study, some 160 TCR beta chains were listed as associated with cytomegalovirus. A further reported finding was that TCR beta sequences accurately predicted the HLA-A and HLA-B alleles for most subjects in the first cohort. In a later genetic analysis, fewer N-insertions in productive TCRs were reported among donors in an Asian-associated ancestry cluster than the approximately 710-donor mean. Across donors, most TCR sequences were observed very rarely, whereas some public TCRs were present in many individuals. In a later analysis, HLA-associated TCR beta chains showed more clonal expansion and lower generation probabilities than non-associated chains that were equally common. In this cohort, only TCR beta chains were sequenced, and detectable features were limited by the absence of alpha or paired-chain data. A group of highly shared sequence variants was considered likely to be a technical artifact of the sequencing pipeline. Some IMGT-functional V segments, including TRBV6-2 and TRBV6-3, could not be told apart with the 87-base-pair reads, so those segments were excluded. Linkage disequilibrium might explain the correlated functional status among segregating V segments, but an unknown experimental factor could not be ruled out.

The CDR3 runs 12 residues from the cysteine to the phenylalanine. CDR3 DNA only is kept here, 36 bases in frame from base 1. As encoded in the germline V gene, CDR1 is MDHEN while CDR2 is SYDVKM. The cohort was made up of hundreds of healthy bone marrow donors. At the time of sampling, every cohort member was nominally healthy, though immune exposures that went unrecorded were likely present. The donor tested CMV seronegative, placing the donor among the roughly 340 seronegative members of the cohort. A peripheral blood sample was provided by each donor, and peripheral blood mononuclear cells were used for TCR beta sequencing. The Qiagen DNeasy Blood Extraction Kit was used to extract genomic DNA from the blood cell samples. Library construction relied on the immunoSEQ multiplex PCR assay. For the multiplex PCR, a mixture combining 60 forward primers for TCR Vbeta segments and 13 reverse primers for TCR Jbeta segments was used. The CDR3 region of rearranged TCR beta genes was amplified from genomic DNA by a multiplex PCR assay. Amplified TCR beta libraries were sequenced as 87-base-pair reads on the Illumina HiSeq System. On the study's bioinformatics: Across the roughly 640 repertoires, a later analysis counted about 81 million unique TCR beta chains, 9.5 million to 12 million of which were shared by at least two donors. A nearest-neighbor algorithm error-corrected the raw reads and collapsed the reads into unique sequences, merging closely related sequences to remove PCR and sequencing errors. To assign V, D and J gene segments, CDR3 sequences were aligned to IMGT reference sequences. For a sequence to be retained, a match of at least six nucleotides was required to both a V gene segment and a J gene segment. A rearrangement counted as productive if the CDR3 had no stop codons and remained in frame with V and J, and every other rearrangement counted as non-productive. CDR3 was defined by IMGT convention, running from the second conserved V-encoded cysteine to the conserved J-encoded phenylalanine. The earlier analysis of some 550 of the donors excluded any sequence lacking an unambiguous match to a single V gene segment. An earlier analysis of several hundred of the donors called V segments functional above 56.7% productive rearrangements and segregating when the between-donor standard deviation exceeded 5%. A statistical classification framework was built for diagnosing cytomegalovirus status from the catalog of TCR beta chain sequences. In a later analysis, TCR nucleotide sequences were compared against IMGT/GENE-DB human TR gene sequences so that V and J genes could be assigned. Using the TCRdist pipeline, a later analysis assigned CDR3 sequences along with most-parsimonious VDJ recombination scenarios. A later analysis defined each TCR beta chain by its CDR3 amino acid sequence plus V-gene family, and excluded reads lacking a unique V-gene family. A later analysis removed several hundred highly shared, low-generation-probability nucleotide sequences to deal with suspected cross-contamination and a sequencing artifact. A later analysis calculated a clonal expansion index for each public chain from normalized within-repertoire ranks of inferred template counts. In a later analysis, generation probabilities were computed using a VDJ recombination model fitted to out-of-frame rearrangements, and the results were checked against IGoR. A later analysis scored TCR-TCR, TCR-HLA and TCR-CMV co-occurrence with hypergeometric tests, applying a repertoire-size bias correction to TCR pairs. A later analysis estimated false discovery rates by permuting HLA or CMV assignments 20 times. In a later analysis, co-occurring TCRs were grouped with DBSCAN, and TCRdist sequence similarity was added when clustering was performed within HLA-allele-positive subsets. Repertoires with fewer than 30,000 or more than 120,000 public chains, plus five repertoires with anomalous nucleotide sharing, were excluded from co-occurrence clustering. TCRdb re-hosts the immuneACCESS table, in-frame sequences only. Its copies lack some clones; in the studies checked, an unresolved V gene accounts for under half of them, and the cause for the rest is not known. V, J and clone size derive from that table, while D and trimming were established from the DNA sequence. The sample table contains 120,000 to 150,000 clones; only one count was recorded for over 75% of them. The top ten constitute roughly 2% of the sample.

The sequence came from a man aged 30 to 45 in good health and CMV-seronegative. This receptor chain uses TRBV28 and TRBJ1-2, with no D gene named confidently. The sample consisted of PBMCs. In nucleotides, the sequence is TGTGCCAGCAGTTTATTTAACTATGGCTACCCCTTC. This sequence encodes CASSLFNYGYPF.